These T cell receptor beta chains were read from a single sample in a study of regulatory T cells. The assay was immunoSEQ multiplex PCR, and TCRdb's table has in-frame clones only and misses some. The table lists around 32,000 clones, 85% to 95% of them singletons. The sequenced sample was conventional CD4+ T cells sorted from blood. Every receptor here comes from a person aged 18 to 35 with CD3G deficiency. The CDR3 runs from the conserved cysteine through the conserved F or W. The order of the fields is V gene, D gene, clone size, J gene, CDR3 protein, CDR3 DNA. The D gene is left open where the match is weak. Clone size is shown for a subset of rows, as once, few, many or a class of expanded clone.

>TRBV10-3|NA|NA|TRBJ2-7
CAISEHRAGGNEQYF
TGTGCCATCAGTGAGCATCGGGCAGGGGGGAACGAGCAGTACTTC
>TRBV18|NA|NA|TRBJ1-5
CASSPGGGNQPQHF
TGTGCCAGCTCACCGGGGGGCGGTAACCAGCCCCAGCATTTT
>TRBV18|NA|NA|TRBJ2-7
CASSPLRDGEQYF
TGTGCCAGCTCACCACTCCGCGACGGCGAGCAGTACTTC
>TRBV6-1|NA|few|TRBJ2-1
CASSEAGGGLVAASYNEQFF
TGTGCCAGCAGTGAAGCAGGGGGAGGGCTAGTAGCCGCCTCCTACAATGAGCAGTTCTTC
>TRBV5-1|NA|NA|TRBJ2-3
CASSQAALLTDTQYF
TGCGCCAGCAGCCAGGCAGCCCTCCTCACAGATACGCAGTATTTT
>TRBV5-1|TRBD1|NA|TRBJ2-5
CASSLRTGGEETQYF
TGCGCCAGCAGCTTGAGGACAGGGGGAGAGGAGACCCAGTACTTC
>TRBV28|NA|NA|TRBJ2-7
CASSSPLYEQYF
TGTGCCAGCAGTTCACCACTCTACGAGCAGTACTTC
>TRBV5-1|TRBD2|NA|TRBJ2-7
CASSQAGGRSYEQYF
TGCGCCAGCAGCCAAGCGGGGGGCCGCTCCTACGAGCAGTACTTC
>TRBV11-3|NA|NA|TRBJ2-5
CASSLGTSGWETQYF
TGTGCCAGCAGCCTAGGGACTTCCGGCTGGGAGACCCAGTACTTC
>TRBV19|TRBD1|NA|TRBJ1-2
CASSRQGGYYGYTF
TGTGCCAGTAGTCGACAGGGAGGCTACTATGGCTACACCTTC
>TRBV10-1|NA|NA|TRBJ1-2
CASSESWTGYGYTF
TGCGCCAGCAGTGAGTCGTGGACGGGCTATGGCTACACCTTC
>TRBV5-4|NA|NA|TRBJ2-5
CASSRRVGGAQETQYF
TGTGCCAGCAGCCGACGCGTGGGGGGGGCCCAAGAGACCCAGTACTTC
>TRBV28|NA|NA|TRBJ1-2
CASSSLGQATYGYTF
TGTGCCAGCAGTTCCTTGGGACAAGCAACCTATGGCTACACCTTC
>TRBV6-1|TRBD1|NA|TRBJ1-1
CASAGGTEAFF
TGTGCCAGCGCAGGGGGTACTGAAGCTTTCTTT
>TRBV5-3|NA|NA|TRBJ2-7
CARSGAGTLSYEQYF
TGTGCCAGAAGCGGCGCCGGGACGCTGTCCTACGAGCAGTACTTC
>TRBV29-1|NA|NA|TRBJ2-3
CSSKRGDTQYF
TGCAGCTCAAAACGGGGGGATACGCAGTATTTT
>TRBV20-1|TRBD1|NA|TRBJ2-1
CSAQGVNEQFF
TGCAGTGCACAGGGGGTTAATGAGCAGTTCTTC
>TRBV6-1|TRBD1|NA|TRBJ2-5
CASRRPGGVKETQYF
TGTGCCAGCAGACGACCAGGGGGAGTCAAAGAGACCCAGTACTTC
>TRBV10-3|TRBD2|NA|TRBJ2-1
CAITSGSSYNEQFF
TGTGCCATCACTAGCGGGAGTTCCTACAATGAGCAGTTCTTC
>TRBV11-2|NA|NA|TRBJ2-2
CASSARLVGSNGELFF
TGTGCCAGCAGCGCTCGACTAGTAGGGTCGAACGGGGAGCTGTTTTTT
>TRBV6-6|TRBD2|NA|TRBJ2-3
CASSYSSLAGRDTQYF
TGTGCCAGCAGTTACTCGTCGCTAGCGGGAAGAGATACGCAGTATTTT
>TRBV5-1|NA|NA|TRBJ2-2
CASSLGLANTGELFF
TGCGCCAGCAGCCTGGGGCTAGCAAACACCGGGGAGCTGTTTTTT
>TRBV19|NA|once|TRBJ1-5
CASSSQANQPQHF
TGTGCCAGTAGTTCACAGGCAAATCAGCCCCAGCATTTT
>TRBV5-1|TRBD1|NA|TRBJ1-1
CASSAGQGATEAFF
TGCGCCAGCAGCGCGGGACAGGGGGCCACTGAAGCTTTCTTT
>TRBV7-9|NA|NA|TRBJ2-3
CASSLVAAFADTQYF
TGTGCCAGCAGCTTAGTTGCGGCCTTCGCAGATACGCAGTATTTT
>TRBV7-9|NA|NA|TRBJ2-3
CASSLEADTQYF
TGTGCCAGCAGCCTCGAGGCCGATACGCAGTATTTT
>TRBV5-1|NA|NA|TRBJ2-2
CASSLVGTGELFF
TGCGCCAGCAGCTTGGTGGGCACCGGGGAGCTGTTTTTT
>TRBV19|NA|NA|TRBJ2-7
CASSPSDRRWEQYF
TGTGCCAGTAGTCCGTCGGACCGCCGTTGGGAGCAGTACTTC
>TRBV6-1|NA|NA|TRBJ2-1
CASSRPYNEQFF
TGTGCCAGCAGTCGACCTTACAATGAGCAGTTCTTC
>TRBV11-2|TRBD1|NA|TRBJ1-2
CASSLAGTARNYGYTF
TGTGCCAGCAGCTTAGCCGGGACAGCTAGGAACTATGGCTACACCTTC
>TRBV5-1|NA|NA|TRBJ2-3
CASSPAGDTQYF
TGCGCCAGCAGCCCTGCTGGAGATACGCAGTATTTT
>TRBV6-6|NA|NA|TRBJ1-5
CASSLQDQPQHF
TGTGCCAGCAGTCTTCAGGATCAGCCCCAGCATTTT
>TRBV5-1|TRBD2|NA|TRBJ2-1
CASRGTSGFSYNEQFF
TGCGCCAGCAGAGGGACTAGCGGTTTCTCCTACAATGAGCAGTTCTTC
>TRBV5-1|NA|NA|TRBJ1-1
CASSFQGSNTEAFF
TGCGCCAGCAGCTTCCAGGGTTCGAACACTGAAGCTTTCTTT
>TRBV4-1|NA|NA|TRBJ1-2
CASSQEGSLYGYTF
TGCGCCAGCAGCCAAGAAGGCAGCCTCTATGGCTACACCTTC
>TRBV10-3|NA|NA|TRBJ1-2
CAISESLQDGYTF
TGTGCCATCAGTGAGTCCTTACAGGACGGCTACACCTTC
>TRBV28|NA|NA|TRBJ2-3
CASSPLHGQSLRGGKRTDTQYF
TGTGCCAGCAGTCCCCTCCATGGACAGAGCCTGAGGGGCGGGAAAAGGACAGATACGCAGTATTTT
>TRBV11-2|NA|NA|TRBJ2-7
CASSLDRAYEQYF
TGTGCCAGCAGCTTAGACAGGGCCTACGAGCAGTACTTC
>TRBV6-5|NA|NA|TRBJ1-1
CASSRKTEAFF
TGTGCCAGCAGCCGGAAGACTGAAGCTTTCTTT
>TRBV10-2|NA|NA|TRBJ2-6
CASSPGGASGANVLTF
TGCGCCAGCAGTCCTGGGGGGGCCTCTGGGGCCAACGTCCTGACTTTC
>TRBV18|TRBD1|NA|TRBJ1-2
CASSPHTGQGDGYTF
TGTGCCAGCTCACCTCACACCGGACAGGGGGATGGCTACACCTTC
>TRBV7-9|NA|NA|TRBJ2-3
CASSLARGRITDTQYF
TGTGCCAGCAGCTTAGCACGGGGAAGAATCACAGATACGCAGTATTTT
>TRBV12-1|NA|NA|TRBJ1-5
CASSRNPDRHSNQPQHF
TGTGCCAGCAGCCGCAATCCCGACAGGCATAGCAATCAGCCCCAGCATTTT
>TRBV4-1|NA|NA|TRBJ1-3
CASSQRNTIYF
TGCGCCAGCAGCCAGAGAAACACCATATATTTT
>TRBV28|NA|few|TRBJ2-1
CASSGAADPPNEQFF
TGTGCCAGCAGTGGCGCCGCGGACCCGCCCAATGAGCAGTTCTTC
>TRBV2|TRBD1|NA|TRBJ2-7
CASRGTARTYEQYF
TGTGCCAGCAGGGGGACAGCCAGAACCTACGAGCAGTACTTC
>TRBV19|NA|NA|TRBJ1-5
CASSILGVLQGQPQHF
TGTGCCAGTAGTATATTGGGGGTCCTCCAAGGTCAGCCCCAGCATTTT
>TRBV28|TRBD1|NA|TRBJ2-3
CASSSVGQGRDTQYF
TGTGCCAGCAGTTCAGTGGGACAGGGTAGAGATACGCAGTATTTT
>TRBV6-6|NA|once|TRBJ1-1
CATNQGNTEAFF
TGTGCCACAAATCAGGGGAACACTGAAGCTTTCTTT
>TRBV9|TRBD1|NA|TRBJ1-2
CASSVDVVTTGRGGYTF
TGTGCCAGCAGCGTAGATGTGGTGACGACAGGGCGCGGTGGCTACACCTTC
>TRBV5-1|TRBD1|NA|TRBJ1-2
CASSMGQGAGYTF
TGCGCCAGCAGCATGGGACAGGGAGCCGGCTACACCTTC
>TRBV10-3|TRBD1|NA|TRBJ1-4
CAISATGGGEKLFF
TGTGCCATCAGCGCGACAGGGGGCGGCGAAAAACTGTTTTTT
>TRBV5-1|TRBD1|NA|TRBJ2-7
CASGGQGKGREQYF
TGCGCCAGCGGGGGACAGGGAAAAGGTCGCGAGCAGTACTTC